This TCR beta chain was identified in a study of blood T cell repertoires in COVID-19. The overall study: Donors in the United States, Italy and Spain gave samples during acute or convalescent COVID-19.

Authors' analysis steps: Nucleated cell number was recorded as an estimate derived from reference gene primer amplification. The table came from immunoSEQ multiplex PCR; TCRdb's copy has only in-frame clones and leaves some out. V and J calls and clone size follow that table, whereas D and trimming were derived from the DNA. The sample lists about 520,000 clones; 80% to 90% were seen once. The ends were cut back, 3 bases at V and 7 bases at J, with 10 bases in the middle. From germline, CDR1 is GTSNPN and CDR2 SVGIG (reference sequence). This CDR3 comprises 12 residues. J is TRBJ2-1 and V is TRBV30; possible D gene TRBD1, 6 bases. Sequenced sample: peripheral blood. The source of this sequence is a human donor in a cohort sampled during active COVID-19. CDR3 in DNA: TGTGCCTGGAGCCTAACAGGGAATGAGCAGTTCTTC. Translated, it gives CAWSLTGNEQFF.